The T cell receptor beta chain under discussion was sequenced for a study of blood T cell repertoires in COVID-19. Sequenced by immunoSEQ multiplex PCR; TCRdb stores in-frame clones only, minus some. Of over 250,000 clones detected, 87% appear once; the ten largest clones hold 1.5%. V was clipped by 0 bases and J by 7 bases; unmatched bases: 4. This CDR3 contains 15 residues. Germline-derived CDR1 and CDR2 are MNHEY and SVGAGI. The receptor comes from a woman aged 40 to 50 who had recovered from COVID-19. This chain joins TRBV6-5 and TRBJ1-2, with TRBD1 identical over 11 bases. The sample consisted of peripheral blood. The CDR3 loop reads CASSYSGQGGFGYTF. CDR3 sequence (DNA): TGTGCCAGCAGTTACTCGGGACAGGGGGGCTTTGGCTACACCTTC.